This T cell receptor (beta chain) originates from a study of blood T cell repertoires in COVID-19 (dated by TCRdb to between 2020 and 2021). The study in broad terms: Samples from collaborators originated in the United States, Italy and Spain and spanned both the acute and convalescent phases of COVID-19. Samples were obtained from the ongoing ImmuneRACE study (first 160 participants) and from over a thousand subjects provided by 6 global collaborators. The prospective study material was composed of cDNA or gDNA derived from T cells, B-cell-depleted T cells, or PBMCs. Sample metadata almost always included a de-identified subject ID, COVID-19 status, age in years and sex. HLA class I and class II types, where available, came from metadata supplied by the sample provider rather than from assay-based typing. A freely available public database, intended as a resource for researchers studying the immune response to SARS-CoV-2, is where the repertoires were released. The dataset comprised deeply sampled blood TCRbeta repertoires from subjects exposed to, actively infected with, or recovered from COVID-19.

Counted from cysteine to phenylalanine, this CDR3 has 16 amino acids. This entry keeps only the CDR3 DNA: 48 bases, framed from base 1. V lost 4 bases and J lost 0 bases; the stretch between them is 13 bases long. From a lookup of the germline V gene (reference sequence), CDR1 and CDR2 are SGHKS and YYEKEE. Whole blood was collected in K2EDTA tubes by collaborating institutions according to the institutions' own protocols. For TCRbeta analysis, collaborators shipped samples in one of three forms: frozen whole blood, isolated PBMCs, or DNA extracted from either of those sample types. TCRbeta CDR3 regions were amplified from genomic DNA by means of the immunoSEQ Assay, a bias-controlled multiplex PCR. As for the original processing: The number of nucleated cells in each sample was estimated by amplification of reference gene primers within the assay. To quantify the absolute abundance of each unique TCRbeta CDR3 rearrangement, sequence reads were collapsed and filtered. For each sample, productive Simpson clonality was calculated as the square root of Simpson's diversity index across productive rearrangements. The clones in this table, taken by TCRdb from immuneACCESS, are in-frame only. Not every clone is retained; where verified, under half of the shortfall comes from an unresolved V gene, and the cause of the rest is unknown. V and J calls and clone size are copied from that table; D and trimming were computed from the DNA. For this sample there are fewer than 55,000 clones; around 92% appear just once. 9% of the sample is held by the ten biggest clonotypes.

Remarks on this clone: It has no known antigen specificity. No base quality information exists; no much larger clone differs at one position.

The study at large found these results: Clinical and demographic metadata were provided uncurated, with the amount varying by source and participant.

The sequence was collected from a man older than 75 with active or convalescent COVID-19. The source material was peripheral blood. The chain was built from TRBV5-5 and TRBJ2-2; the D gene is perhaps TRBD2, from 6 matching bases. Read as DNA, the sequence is TGTGCCAGCAGCCCGCGGGACGCCACGAACACCGGGGAGCTGTTTTTT. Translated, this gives CASSPRDATNTGELFF.